The present TCR beta chain was sequenced within a study of blood T cell repertoires in COVID-19. Study background: From T cells, B-cell-depleted T cells, or PBMCs came the material, which was cDNA or gDNA.

The data were produced by immunoSEQ multiplex PCR, yet TCRdb's version contains in-frame clones alone and is incomplete. Of over 350,000 clones in the sample, more than 75% were seen once. Cohort 3 donors were reported recovered after two negative PCRs, clearance, or symptom resolution. Germline loops: CDR1 SGHNT, CDR2 YYREEE (reference sequence). The CDR3 spans 14 residues. V lost 4 bases to trimming and J lost 3 bases, with 14 bases between them. Sequences were obtained from PBMCs or T cells enriched from blood (not recorded which). This receptor was identified in a young woman who had recovered from COVID-19. The rearrangement joins TRBV5-4 to TRBJ2-7, with D maybe TRBD2 (5 bases). The CDR3 reads CASSAGGGVYEQYF. CDR3 nucleotide sequence: TGTGCCAGCAGCGCGGGTGGTGGCGTCTACGAGCAGTACTTC.